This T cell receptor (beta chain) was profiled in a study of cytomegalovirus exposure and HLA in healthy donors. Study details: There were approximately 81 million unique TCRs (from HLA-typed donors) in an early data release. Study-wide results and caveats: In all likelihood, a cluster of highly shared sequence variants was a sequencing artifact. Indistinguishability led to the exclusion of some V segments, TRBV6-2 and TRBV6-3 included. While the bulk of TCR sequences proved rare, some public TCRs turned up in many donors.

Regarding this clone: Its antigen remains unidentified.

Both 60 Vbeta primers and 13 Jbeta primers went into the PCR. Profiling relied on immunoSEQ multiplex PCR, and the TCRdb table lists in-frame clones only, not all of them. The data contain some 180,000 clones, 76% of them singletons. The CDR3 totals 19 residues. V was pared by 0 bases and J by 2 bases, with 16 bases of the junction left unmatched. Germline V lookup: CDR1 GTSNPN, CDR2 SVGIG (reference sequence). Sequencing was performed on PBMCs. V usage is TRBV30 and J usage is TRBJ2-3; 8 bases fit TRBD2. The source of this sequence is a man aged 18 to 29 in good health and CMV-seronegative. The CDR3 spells CAWSVLGAGGPHPTDTQYF. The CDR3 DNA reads TGTGCCTGGAGTGTCTTAGGGGCGGGGGGCCCTCACCCCACAGATACGCAGTATTTT.